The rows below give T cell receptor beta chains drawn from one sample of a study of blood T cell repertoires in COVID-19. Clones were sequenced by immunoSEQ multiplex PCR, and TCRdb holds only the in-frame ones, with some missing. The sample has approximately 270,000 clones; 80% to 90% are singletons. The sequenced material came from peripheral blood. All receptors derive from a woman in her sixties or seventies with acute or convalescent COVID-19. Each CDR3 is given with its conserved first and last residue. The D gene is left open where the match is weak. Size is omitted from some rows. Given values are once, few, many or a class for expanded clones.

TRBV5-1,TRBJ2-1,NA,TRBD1,CASSLGTGDEQFF,TGCGCCAGCAGCTTAGGGACAGGGGATGAGCAGTTCTTC
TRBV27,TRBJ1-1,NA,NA,CASSLLAGEGYTEAFF,TGTGCCAGCAGTTTATTAGCGGGGGAGGGGTACACTGAAGCTTTCTTT
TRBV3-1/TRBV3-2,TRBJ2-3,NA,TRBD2,CASRTTSGGTDTQYF,TGTGCCAGCAGGACAACTAGCGGGGGCACAGATACGCAGTATTTT
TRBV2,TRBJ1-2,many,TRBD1,CASSTWTGGGGYTF,TGTGCCAGCAGTACATGGACAGGAGGAGGTGGCTACACCTTC
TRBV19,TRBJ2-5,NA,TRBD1,CASSKGTGDQETQYF,TGTGCCAGTAGTAAGGGGACAGGGGACCAAGAGACCCAGTACTTC
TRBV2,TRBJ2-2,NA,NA,CATGLGGTVGGELFF,TGTGCCACGGGGTTAGGCGGGACCGTCGGCGGGGAGCTGTTTTTT
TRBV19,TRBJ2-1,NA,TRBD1,CASSIRGQSYNEQFF,TGTGCCAGTAGTATCAGGGGGCAATCTTACAATGAGCAGTTCTTC
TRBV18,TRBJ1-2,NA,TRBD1,CASSSGQRYGYTF,TGTGCCAGCTCATCGGGACAGCGTTATGGCTACACCTTC
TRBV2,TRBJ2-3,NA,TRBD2,CASSYSGGALDTQYF,TGTGCCAGCAGCTATAGCGGGGGGGCTCTAGATACGCAGTATTTT
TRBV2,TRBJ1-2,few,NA,CASRRGEGYGYTF,TGTGCCAGCAGGAGAGGGGAGGGCTATGGCTACACCTTC
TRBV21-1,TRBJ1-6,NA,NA,CASSPRPEGCYSPLHF,TGTGCCAGCAGCCCCCGGCCGGAGGGGTGTTATTCACCCCTCCACTTT
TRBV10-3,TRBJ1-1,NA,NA,CAISEGLTEAFF,TGTGCCATCAGTGAGGGACTCACTGAAGCTTTCTTT
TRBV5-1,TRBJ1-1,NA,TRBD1,CASSSGDRRRAFF,TGCGCCAGCAGCTCCGGGGACAGGCGGCGAGCTTTCTTT
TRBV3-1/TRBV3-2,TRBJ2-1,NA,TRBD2,CASSKRGGNEQFF,TGTGCCAGCAGCAAGCGGGGGGGCAATGAGCAGTTCTTC
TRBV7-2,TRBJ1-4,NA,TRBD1,CASSFGDRVNEKLFF,TGTGCCAGCAGCTTCGGGGACAGGGTTAATGAAAAACTGTTTTTT
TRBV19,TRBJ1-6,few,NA,CASDRGLNSPLHF,TGTGCCAGCGACAGAGGTCTAAATTCACCCCTCCACTTT
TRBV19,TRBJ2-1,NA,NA,CASTHETSFSHEQFF,TGTGCCAGTACCCATGAGACTAGTTTTTCCCATGAGCAGTTCTTC
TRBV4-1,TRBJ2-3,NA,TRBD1,CASTHRDRATDTQYF,TGCGCCAGCACCCACCGGGACAGGGCCACAGATACGCAGTATTTT
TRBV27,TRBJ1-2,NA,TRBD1,CASSSDDRESYTF,TGTGCCAGCAGTTCGGACGACAGGGAAAGCTACACCTTC
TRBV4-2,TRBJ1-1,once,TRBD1,CASSQDQGAIGEGTEAFF,TGTGCCAGCAGCCAAGATCAGGGGGCGATAGGGGAGGGCACTGAAGCTTTCTTT
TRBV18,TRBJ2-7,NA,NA,CASSPPNGKGHEQYF,TGTGCCAGCTCACCCCCGAACGGGAAGGGCCACGAGCAGTACTTC
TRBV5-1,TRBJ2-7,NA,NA,CASSLAWWTDEQYF,TGCGCCAGCAGCTTGGCCTGGTGGACTGACGAGCAGTACTTC
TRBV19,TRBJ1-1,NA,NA,CASSSRNTEAFF,TGTGCCAGTAGTTCGCGTAACACTGAAGCTTTCTTT
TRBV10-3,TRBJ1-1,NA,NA,CAISESPGETEAFF,TGTGCCATCAGTGAGTCGCCGGGGGAGACTGAAGCTTTCTTT
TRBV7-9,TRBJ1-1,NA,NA,CASSFGRGDTEAFF,TGTGCCAGCAGCTTTGGGCGGGGCGACACTGAAGCTTTCTTT
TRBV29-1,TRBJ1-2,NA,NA,CSALATNGYTF,TGCAGCGCTCTGGCCACAAATGGCTACACCTTC
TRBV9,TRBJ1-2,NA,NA,CASSLDWNYGYTF,TGTGCCAGCAGCCTGGACTGGAACTATGGCTACACCTTC
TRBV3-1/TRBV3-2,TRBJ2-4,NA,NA,CASSQAGRYIQYF,TGTGCCAGCAGCCAGGCAGGGAGGTACATTCAGTACTTC
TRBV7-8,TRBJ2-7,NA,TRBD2,CASSATSGGYEQYF,TGTGCCAGCAGCGCGACTAGCGGGGGGTACGAGCAGTACTTC
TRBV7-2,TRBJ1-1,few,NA,CASSLVGGNTEAFF,TGTGCCAGCAGCTTAGTGGGGGGGAACACTGAAGCTTTCTTT
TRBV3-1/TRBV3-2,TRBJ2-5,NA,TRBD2,CASSQPSGGRQETQYF,TGTGCCAGCAGCCAGCCTAGCGGGGGACGCCAAGAGACCCAGTACTTC
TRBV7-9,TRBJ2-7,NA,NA,CASSLVSTRQYF,TGTGCCAGCAGCTTAGTTAGCACCCGGCAGTACTTC